This TCR beta chain is from a study of PD-1 blockade in classical Hodgkin lymphoma. All patients experienced relapse after autologous stem cell transplantation, and brentuximab vedotin exposure was variable. This table comes from immunoSEQ multiplex PCR, and its TCRdb copy is limited to in-frame clones, with some not included. The sample contains nearly 55,000 clones, approximately 81% of which appear only once. This clone was recorded a few times. Its antigen is as yet unknown. This CDR3 is 16 amino acids long. Trimming cost V 0 bases and J 9 bases, with 18 bases left between them. The germline gives CDR1 LGHNA, CDR2 YSLEER. Whole-study results and caveats: CD4+ TCR diversity, unlike CD8+, rose significantly by C4D1. The baseline diversity of complete responders showed similarity to that of newly diagnosed patients. The repertoire differences lack a defined cause, possibly disease activity or prior therapy. Baseline TCR diversity was reportedly lower in newly diagnosed patients than healthy donors.

The receptor comes from a human donor with classical Hodgkin lymphoma. The starting material was peripheral blood mononuclear cells (PBMCs), obtained at baseline. This chain joins TRBV4-3 and TRBJ2-1; D is ambiguous. The CDR3 DNA is TGCGCCAGCAGCCAAGATCGACCCGGGCGGCGGTTTGAGCAGTTCTTC. Its translation is CASSQDRPGRRFEQFF.